This TCR beta chain was documented in a study of beta chain features in type 1 diabetes. About the research overall: Age, gender and cell yields were similar between patients and healthy donors.

Expressed TCRB transcripts got sequenced, as all isolated RNA was reverse transcribed. Some clones are missing from TCRdb's copy, which holds only in-frame ones; the method was immunoSEQ multiplex PCR. The top ten clones hold around 0.05% of a sample with some 410,000 clones, roughly an eighth of them seen once. As for this clone: No antigen is known for it.

General observations from the study: A potential influence of HLA type upon TCRB rearrangement remained unresolved herein. Across all four CD4+ subsets, people with type 1 diabetes showed modestly shorter TCRB CDR3s. Type 1 diabetes patients had fewer VDJ junction insertions and more deletions.

The receptor was isolated from a woman under 30 in good health. The sequencing sample was made of naive CD4+ T cells from blood.

CDR3 amino acids: CASSPASVGGVETQYF. For the CDR3, the DNA is TGTGCCAGCAGCCCAGCGTCCGTCGGCGGGGTAGAGACCCAGTACTTC. The chain has TRBV7-8 and TRBJ2-5; D perhaps matches TRBD2 (6 bases). This CDR3 comprises 16 residues. Per germline, CDR1 SGHVS and CDR2 FQNEAQ. Trimming pared 5 bases from V and 4 bases from J, leaving 20 bases between.